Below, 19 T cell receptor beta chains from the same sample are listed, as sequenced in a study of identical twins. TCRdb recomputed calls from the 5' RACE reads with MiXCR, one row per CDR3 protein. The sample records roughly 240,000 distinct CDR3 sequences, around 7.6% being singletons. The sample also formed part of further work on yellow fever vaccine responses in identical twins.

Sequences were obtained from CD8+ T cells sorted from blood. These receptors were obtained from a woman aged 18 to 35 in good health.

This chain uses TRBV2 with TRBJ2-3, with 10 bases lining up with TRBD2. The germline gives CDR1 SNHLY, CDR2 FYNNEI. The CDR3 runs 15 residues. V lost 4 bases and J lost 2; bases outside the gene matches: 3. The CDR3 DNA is TGTGCCAGCAGTGGGGGACTAGCGAACACAGATACGCAGTATTTT. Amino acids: CASSGGLANTDTQYF. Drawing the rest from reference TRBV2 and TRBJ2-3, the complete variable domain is EPEVTQTPSHQVTQMGQEVILRCVPISNHLYFYWYRQILGQKVEFLVSFYNNEISEKSEIFDDQFSVERPDGSNFTLKIRSTKLEDSAMYFCASSGGLANTDTQYFGPGTRLTVL.

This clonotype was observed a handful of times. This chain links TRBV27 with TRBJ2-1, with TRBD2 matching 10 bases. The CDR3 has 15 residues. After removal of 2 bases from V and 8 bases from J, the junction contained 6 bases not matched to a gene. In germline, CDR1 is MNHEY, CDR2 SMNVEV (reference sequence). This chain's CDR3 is CASSLGGLAGDEQFF. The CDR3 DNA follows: TGTGCCAGCAGTTTAGGGGGGCTAGCGGGGGATGAGCAGTTCTTC.

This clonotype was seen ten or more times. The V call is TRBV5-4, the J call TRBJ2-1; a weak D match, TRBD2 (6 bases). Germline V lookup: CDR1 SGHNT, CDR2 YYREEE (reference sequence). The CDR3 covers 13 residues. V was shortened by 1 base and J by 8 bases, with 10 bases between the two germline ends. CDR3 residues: CASSLWGEYEQFF. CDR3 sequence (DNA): TGTGCCAGCAGCTTGTGGGGGGAATATGAGCAGTTCTTC.

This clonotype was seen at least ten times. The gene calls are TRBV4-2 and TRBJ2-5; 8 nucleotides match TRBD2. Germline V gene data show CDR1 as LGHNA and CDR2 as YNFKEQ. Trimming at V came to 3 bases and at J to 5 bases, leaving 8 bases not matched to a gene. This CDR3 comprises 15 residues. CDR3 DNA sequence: TGTGCCAGCAGCCAGAAAGCGGGAGATTCCGAGACCCAGTACTTC. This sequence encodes CASSQKAGDSETQYF.

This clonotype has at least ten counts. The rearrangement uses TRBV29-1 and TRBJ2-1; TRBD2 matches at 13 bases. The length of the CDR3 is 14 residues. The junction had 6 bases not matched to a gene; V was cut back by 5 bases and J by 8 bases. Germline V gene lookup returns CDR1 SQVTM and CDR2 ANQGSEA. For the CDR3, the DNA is TGCAGCGTTTGGACTAGCGGGAGTTCAGATGAGCAGTTCTTC. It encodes CSVWTSGSSDEQFF.

CDR3 sequence reads: CASSELAGGLYEQYV. The CDR3 coding sequence is TGTGCCAGCAGTGAACTAGCGGGGGGACTCTACGAGCAGTACGTC. The chain is built from TRBV2 and TRBJ2-7; TRBD2 matches at 11 bases. V shed 2 bases, J shed 3 bases, and the junction held 3 bases outside the gene matches. This CDR3 spans 15 amino acids. Germline V lookup: CDR1 SNHLY, CDR2 FYNNEI.

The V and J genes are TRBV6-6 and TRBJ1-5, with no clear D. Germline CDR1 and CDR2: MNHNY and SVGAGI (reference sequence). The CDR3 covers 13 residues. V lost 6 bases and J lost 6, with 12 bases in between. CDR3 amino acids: CASSHGETQPQHF. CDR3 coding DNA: TGTGCCAGCAGCCACGGTGAAACTCAGCCCCAGCATTTT.

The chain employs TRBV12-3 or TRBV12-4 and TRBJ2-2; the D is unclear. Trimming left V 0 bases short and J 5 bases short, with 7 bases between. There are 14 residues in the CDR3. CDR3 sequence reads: CASSLADGTGELFF. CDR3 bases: TGTGCCAGCAGTTTAGCCGACGGTACCGGGGAGCTGTTTTTT.

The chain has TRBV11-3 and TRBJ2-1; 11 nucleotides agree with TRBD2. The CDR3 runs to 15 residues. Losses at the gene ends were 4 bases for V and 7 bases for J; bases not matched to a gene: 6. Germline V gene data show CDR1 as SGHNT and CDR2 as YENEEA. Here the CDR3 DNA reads TGTGCCAGCAGCTCCTTTAGCGGGAGGGGTAATGAGCAGTTCTTC. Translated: CASSSFSGRGNEQFF.

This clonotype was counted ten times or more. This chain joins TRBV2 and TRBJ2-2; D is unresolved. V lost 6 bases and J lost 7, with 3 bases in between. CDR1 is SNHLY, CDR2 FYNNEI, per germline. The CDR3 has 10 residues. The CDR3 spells CASRGGELFF. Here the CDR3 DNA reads TGTGCCAGCAGGGGCGGGGAGCTGTTTTTT.

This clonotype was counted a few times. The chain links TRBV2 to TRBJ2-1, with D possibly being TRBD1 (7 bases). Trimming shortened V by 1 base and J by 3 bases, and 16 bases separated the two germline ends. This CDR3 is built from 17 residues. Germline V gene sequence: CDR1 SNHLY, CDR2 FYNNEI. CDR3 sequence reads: CASSEEGAGGIYNEQFF. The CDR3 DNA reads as TGTGCCAGCAGTGAAGAGGGCGCAGGGGGGATCTACAATGAGCAGTTCTTC.

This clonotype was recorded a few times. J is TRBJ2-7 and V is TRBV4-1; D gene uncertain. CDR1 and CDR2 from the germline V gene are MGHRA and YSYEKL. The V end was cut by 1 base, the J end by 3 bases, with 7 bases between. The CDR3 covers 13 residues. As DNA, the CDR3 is TGCGCCAGCAGCCAAGCGAGGAACTACGAGCAGTACTTC. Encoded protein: CASSQARNYEQYF.

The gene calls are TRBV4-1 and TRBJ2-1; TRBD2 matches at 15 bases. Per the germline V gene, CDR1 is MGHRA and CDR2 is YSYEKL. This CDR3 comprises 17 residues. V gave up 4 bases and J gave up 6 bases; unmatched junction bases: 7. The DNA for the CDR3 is TGCGCCAGCAGCCGAGGACTAGCGGGAGGGCCTGGCAATGAGCAGTTCTTC. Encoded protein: CASSRGLAGGPGNEQFF.

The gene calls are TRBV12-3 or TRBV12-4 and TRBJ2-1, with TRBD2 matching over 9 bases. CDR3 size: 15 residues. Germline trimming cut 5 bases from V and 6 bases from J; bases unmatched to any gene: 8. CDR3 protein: CASSESGRLSNEQFF. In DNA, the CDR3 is TGTGCCAGCAGTGAAAGCGGGAGGCTGTCCAATGAGCAGTTCTTC.

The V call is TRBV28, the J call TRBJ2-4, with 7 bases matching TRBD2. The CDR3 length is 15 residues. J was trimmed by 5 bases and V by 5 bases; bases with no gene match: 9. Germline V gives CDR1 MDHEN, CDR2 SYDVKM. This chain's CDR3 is CASSRPGAGENIQYF. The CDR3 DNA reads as TGTGCCAGCAGTCGCCCCGGGGCGGGGGAAAACATTCAGTACTTC.

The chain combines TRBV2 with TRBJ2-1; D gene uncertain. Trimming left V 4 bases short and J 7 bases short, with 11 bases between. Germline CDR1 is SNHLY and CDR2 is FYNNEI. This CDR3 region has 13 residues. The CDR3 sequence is CASSVDGTNEQFF. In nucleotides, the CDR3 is TGTGCCAGCAGTGTGGATGGTACTAATGAGCAGTTCTTC.

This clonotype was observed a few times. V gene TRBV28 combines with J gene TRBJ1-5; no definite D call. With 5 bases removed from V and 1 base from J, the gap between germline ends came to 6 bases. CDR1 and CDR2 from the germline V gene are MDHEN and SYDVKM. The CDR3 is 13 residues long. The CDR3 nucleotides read TGTGCCAGCAGTCCCCCCAGCAATCAGCCCCAGCATTTT. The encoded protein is CASSPPSNQPQHF.

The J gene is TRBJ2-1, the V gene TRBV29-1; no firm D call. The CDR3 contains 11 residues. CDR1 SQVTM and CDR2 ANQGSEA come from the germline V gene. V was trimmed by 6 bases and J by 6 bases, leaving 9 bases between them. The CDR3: CSVIRRNEQFF. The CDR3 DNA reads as TGCAGCGTCATTAGACGCAATGAGCAGTTCTTC.

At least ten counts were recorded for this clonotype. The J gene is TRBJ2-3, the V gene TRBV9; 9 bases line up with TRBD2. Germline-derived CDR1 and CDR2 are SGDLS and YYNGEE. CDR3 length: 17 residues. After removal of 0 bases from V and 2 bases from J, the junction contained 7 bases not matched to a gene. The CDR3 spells CASSVAVSGGITDTQYF. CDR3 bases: TGTGCCAGCAGCGTAGCGGTTAGCGGGGGCATCACAGATACGCAGTATTTT.